These T cell receptor beta chains were read from a single sample in a study of blood T cell repertoires in COVID-19. Repertoires were generated with immunoSEQ multiplex PCR, while TCRdb's copy carries only in-frame clones and drops some. The data show 240,000 or so clones, roughly 80% seen once. The sample comprised peripheral blood. These receptors were collected from a young woman with acute or convalescent COVID-19. The CDR3 runs from the conserved cysteine through the conserved F or W. A D gene is named only where the DNA matches it firmly. A clone size is listed for some rows: how often the clone was seen (once, few, many), or a class if it is expanded.

len,abundance,j_gene,v_gene,d_gene,CDR3aa,CDR3nt
14,many,TRBJ2-6,TRBV13,NA,CASKQSSGANVLTF,TGTGCCAGCAAGCAAAGCTCTGGGGCCAACGTCCTGACTTTC
16,NA,TRBJ1-3,TRBV2,TRBD1,CASSANPTGAGNTIYF,TGTGCCAGCAGTGCCAACCCGACAGGGGCTGGAAACACCATATATTTT
16,NA,TRBJ2-2,TRBV10-2,NA,CASSIQGGFYTGELFF,TGCGCCAGCAGTATCCAGGGGGGATTTTACACCGGGGAGCTGTTTTTT
13,NA,TRBJ1-3,TRBV30,NA,CAWSSVAGNTIYF,TGTGCCTGGTCCTCGGTAGCTGGAAACACCATATATTTT
13,NA,TRBJ2-3,TRBV29-1,TRBD2,CSVDGGSLNTQYF,TGCAGCGTTGATGGCGGGAGTTTAAATACGCAGTATTTT
16,NA,TRBJ2-1,TRBV4-2,TRBD1,CASSQPVGTGRHEQFF,TGTGCCAGCAGCCAACCTGTCGGGACAGGGAGGCATGAGCAGTTCTTC
15,NA,TRBJ1-2,TRBV10-2,NA,CASSDRLFVIYGYTF,TGCGCCAGCAGTGATCGGTTGTTTGTAATCTATGGCTACACCTTC
15,NA,TRBJ2-3,TRBV6-1,TRBD1,CASSEAPGTGDTQYF,TGTGCCAGCAGTGAAGCGCCGGGGACAGGAGATACGCAGTATTTT
15,NA,TRBJ2-6,TRBV6-5,NA,CASRSTGSGANVLTF,TGTGCCAGCAGATCCACAGGGTCCGGGGCCAACGTCCTGACTTTC
12,NA,TRBJ2-7,TRBV19,NA,CASSIDPYEQYF,TGTGCCAGTAGTATAGACCCGTACGAGCAGTACTTC
11,NA,TRBJ1-2,TRBV28,NA,CASSLTRGYTF,TGTGCCAGCAGTTTAACTCGTGGCTACACCTTC
14,NA,TRBJ1-3,TRBV19,NA,CASSIGDTGNTIYF,TGTGCCAGTAGTATCGGCGACACTGGAAACACCATATATTTT
17,NA,TRBJ2-3,TRBV19,TRBD2,CASSIGLLAGFTDTQYF,TGTGCCAGTAGTATAGGGCTACTAGCGGGGTTCACAGATACGCAGTATTTT
19,NA,TRBJ2-3,TRBV28,TRBD2,CASSLSGTSGSSHTDTQYF,TGTGCCAGCAGTTTGTCCGGGACTAGCGGGAGCTCACACACAGATACGCAGTATTTT
14,NA,TRBJ2-7,TRBV6-1,NA,CASSETRQAYEQYF,TGTGCCAGCAGTGAAACCAGACAGGCCTACGAGCAGTACTTC
15,NA,TRBJ1-5,TRBV4-1,TRBD1,CASVLATGGDQPQHF,TGCGCCAGCGTATTGGCGACAGGGGGCGATCAGCCCCAGCATTTT
15,NA,TRBJ1-5,TRBV3-1/TRBV3-2,NA,CASSQDPGDNQPQHF,TGTGCCAGCAGCCAGGACCCAGGGGACAATCAGCCCCAGCATTTT
15,NA,TRBJ2-7,TRBV24-1,TRBD1,CATSDTDRGHNEQYF,TGTGCCACCAGTGACACGGACAGGGGGCACAACGAGCAGTACTTC
15,NA,TRBJ1-6,TRBV7-9,TRBD1,CASSPRTGGTSPLHF,TGTGCCAGCAGCCCCCGGACAGGGGGGACTTCACCCCTCCACTTT
16,NA,TRBJ2-2,TRBV18,TRBD1,CASSPPDRLYTGELFF,TGTGCCAGCTCACCACCGGACAGGCTTTACACCGGGGAGCTGTTTTTT
13,NA,TRBJ2-5,TRBV29-1,TRBD1,CSAQQGAGETQYF,TGCAGCGCACAACAGGGGGCTGGGGAGACCCAGTACTTC
15,NA,TRBJ2-3,TRBV7-9,NA,CASRPREVSTDTQYF,TGTGCCAGCAGACCCCGGGAAGTAAGCACAGATACGCAGTATTTT
14,NA,TRBJ2-1,TRBV3-1/TRBV3-2,TRBD2,CASSQVGGVNEQFF,TGTGCCAGCAGCCAAGTCGGGGGGGTCAATGAGCAGTTCTTC
17,NA,TRBJ2-3,TRBV20-1,TRBD1,CSASLPSGQGASRAQYF,TGCAGTGCTAGTTTACCCTCGGGACAGGGGGCTTCACGGGCGCAGTATTTT
14,NA,TRBJ2-1,TRBV7-2,NA,CASSPRLDRNEQFF,TGTGCCAGCAGCCCCAGACTAGATCGCAATGAGCAGTTCTTC
15,NA,TRBJ1-2,TRBV4-3,TRBD1,CASSQELYRGHGYTF,TGCGCCAGCAGCCAAGAATTATACAGGGGGCATGGCTACACCTTC
13,NA,TRBJ2-6,TRBV10-3,NA,CAIQGAGANVLTF,TGTGCCATCCAGGGCGCTGGGGCCAACGTCCTGACTTTC
17,NA,TRBJ1-2,TRBV5-1,TRBD1,CASSGEGTGDGGYGYTF,TGCGCCAGCAGCGGCGAGGGGACAGGGGACGGGGGCTATGGCTACACCTTC
12,NA,TRBJ2-7,TRBV2,NA,CASRISSYEQYF,TGTGCCAGCAGGATTAGTTCCTACGAGCAGTACTTC
16,NA,TRBJ2-1,TRBV19,NA,CASTPTWGLPLDEQFF,TGTGCCAGTACCCCAACCTGGGGACTTCCCTTGGATGAGCAGTTCTTC
14,NA,TRBJ2-1,TRBV30,NA,CAWAGSTISNEQFF,TGTGCCTGGGCGGGATCTACAATTAGCAATGAGCAGTTCTTC